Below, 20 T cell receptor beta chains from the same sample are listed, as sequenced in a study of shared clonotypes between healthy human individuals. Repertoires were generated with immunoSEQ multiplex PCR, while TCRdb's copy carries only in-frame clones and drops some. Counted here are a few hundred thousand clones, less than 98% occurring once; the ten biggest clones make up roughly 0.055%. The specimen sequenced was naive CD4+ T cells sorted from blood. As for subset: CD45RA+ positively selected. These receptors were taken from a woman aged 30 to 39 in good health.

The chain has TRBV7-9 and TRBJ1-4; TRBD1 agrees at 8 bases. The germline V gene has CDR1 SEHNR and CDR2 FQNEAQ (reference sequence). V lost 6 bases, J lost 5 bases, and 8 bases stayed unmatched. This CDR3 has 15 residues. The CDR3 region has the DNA TGTGCCAGCAGACCCGGGACAGGAGGGAATGAAAAACTGTTTTTT. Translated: CASRPGTGGNEKLFF. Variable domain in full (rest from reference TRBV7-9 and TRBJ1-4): DTGVSQNPRHKITKRGQNVTFRCDPISEHNRLYWYRQTLGQGPEFLTYFQNEAQLEKSRLLSDRFSAERPKGSFSTLEIQRTEQGDSAMYLCASRPGTGGNEKLFFGSGTQLSVL.

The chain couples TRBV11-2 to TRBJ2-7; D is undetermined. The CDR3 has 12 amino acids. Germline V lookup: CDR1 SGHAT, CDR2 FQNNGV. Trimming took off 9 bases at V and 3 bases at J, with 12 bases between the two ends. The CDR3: CASKPAVYEQYF. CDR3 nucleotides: TGTGCCAGTAAACCAGCTGTCTACGAGCAGTACTTC.

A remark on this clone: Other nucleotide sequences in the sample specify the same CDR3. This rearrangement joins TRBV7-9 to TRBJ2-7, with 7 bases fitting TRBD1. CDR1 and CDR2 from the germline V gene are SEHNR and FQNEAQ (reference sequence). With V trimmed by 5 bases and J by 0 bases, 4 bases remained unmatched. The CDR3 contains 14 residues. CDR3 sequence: CASSLGQSSYEQYF. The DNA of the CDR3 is TGTGCCAGCAGCCTGGGACAGAGCTCCTACGAGCAGTACTTC.

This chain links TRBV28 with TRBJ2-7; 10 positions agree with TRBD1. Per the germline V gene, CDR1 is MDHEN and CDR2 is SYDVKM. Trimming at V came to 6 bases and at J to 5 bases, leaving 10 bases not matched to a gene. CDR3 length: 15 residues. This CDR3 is CASRDGTGVYDEQYF. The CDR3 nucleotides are TGTGCCAGCAGGGACGGGACAGGGGTATATGACGAGCAGTACTTC.

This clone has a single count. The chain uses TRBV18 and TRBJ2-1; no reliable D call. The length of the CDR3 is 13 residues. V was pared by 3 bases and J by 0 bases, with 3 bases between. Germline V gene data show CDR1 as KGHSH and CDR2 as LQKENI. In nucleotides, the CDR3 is TGTGCCAGCTCACCCGTCTCCTACAATGAGCAGTTCTTC. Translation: CASSPVSYNEQFF.

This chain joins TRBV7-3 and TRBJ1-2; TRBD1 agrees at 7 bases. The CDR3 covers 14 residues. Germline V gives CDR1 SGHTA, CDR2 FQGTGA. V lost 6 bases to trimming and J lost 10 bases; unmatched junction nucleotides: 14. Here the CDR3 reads CASSSGSRQGDYTF. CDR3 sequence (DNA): TGTGCCAGCAGTTCAGGGTCTCGGCAGGGGGACTACACCTTC. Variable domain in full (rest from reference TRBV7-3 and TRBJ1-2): GAGVSQTPSNKVTEKGKYVELRCDPISGHTALYWYRQSLGQGPEFLIYFQGTGAADDSGLPNDRFFAVRPEGSVSTLKIQRTERGDSAVYLCASSSGSRQGDYTFGSGTRLTVV.

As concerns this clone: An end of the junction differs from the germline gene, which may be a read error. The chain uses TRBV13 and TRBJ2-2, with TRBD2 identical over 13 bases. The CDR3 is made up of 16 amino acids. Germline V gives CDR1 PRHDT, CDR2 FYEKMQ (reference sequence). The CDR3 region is CASSLGLAGVGGELFF. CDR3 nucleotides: TGTGCCAGCAGCCTAGGACTAGCGGGAGTCGGCGGGGAGCTGTTTTTT.

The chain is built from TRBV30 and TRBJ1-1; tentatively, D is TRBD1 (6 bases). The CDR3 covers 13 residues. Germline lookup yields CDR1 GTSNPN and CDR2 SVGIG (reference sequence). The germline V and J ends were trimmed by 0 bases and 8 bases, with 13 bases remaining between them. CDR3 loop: CAWSVHRGAEAFF. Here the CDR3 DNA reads TGTGCCTGGAGTGTACACCGGGGGGCCGAAGCTTTCTTT.

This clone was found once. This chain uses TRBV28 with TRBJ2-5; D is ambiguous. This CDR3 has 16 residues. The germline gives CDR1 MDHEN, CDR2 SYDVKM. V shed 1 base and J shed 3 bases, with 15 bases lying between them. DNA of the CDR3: TGTGCCAGCAGTTTATCTCGGGCAGCGACGGAAGAGACCCAGTACTTC. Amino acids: CASSLSRAATEETQYF.

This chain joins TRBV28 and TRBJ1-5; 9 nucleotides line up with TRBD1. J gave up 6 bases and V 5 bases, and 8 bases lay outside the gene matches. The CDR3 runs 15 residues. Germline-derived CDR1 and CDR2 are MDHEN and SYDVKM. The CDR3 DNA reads TGTGCCAGCAGTGTACAGGGGGCATTGGTTCAGCCCCAGCATTTT. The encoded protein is CASSVQGALVQPQHF. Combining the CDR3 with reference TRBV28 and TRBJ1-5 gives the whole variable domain DVKVTQSSRYLVKRTGEKVFLECVQDMDHENMFWYRQDPGLGLRLIYFSYDVKMKEKGDIPEGYSVSREKKERFSLILESASTNQTSMYLCASSVQGALVQPQHFGDGTRLSIL.

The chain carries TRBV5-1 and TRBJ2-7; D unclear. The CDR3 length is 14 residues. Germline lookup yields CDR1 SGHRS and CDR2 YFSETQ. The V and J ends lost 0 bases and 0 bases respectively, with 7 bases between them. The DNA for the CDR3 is TGCGCCAGCAGCTTGGTTCTGGACTCCTACGAGCAGTACTTC. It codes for CASSLVLDSYEQYF. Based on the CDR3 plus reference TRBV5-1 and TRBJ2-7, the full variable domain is KAGVTQTPRYLIKTRGQQVTLSCSPISGHRSVSWYQQTPGQGLQFLFEYFSETQRNKGNFPGRFSGRQFSNSRSEMNVSTLELGDSALYLCASSLVLDSYEQYFGPGTRLTVT.

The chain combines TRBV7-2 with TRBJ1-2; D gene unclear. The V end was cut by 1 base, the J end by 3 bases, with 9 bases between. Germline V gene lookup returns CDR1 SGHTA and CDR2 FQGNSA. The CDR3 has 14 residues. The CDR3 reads CASSLVGDYYGYTF. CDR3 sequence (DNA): TGTGCCAGCAGCTTAGTTGGAGACTACTATGGCTACACCTTC. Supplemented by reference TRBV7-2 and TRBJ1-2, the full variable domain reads GAGVSQSPSNKVTEKGKDVELRCDPISGHTALYWYRQSLGQGLEFLIYFQGNSAPDKSGLPSDRFSAERTGGSVSTLTIQRTQQEDSAVYLCASSLVGDYYGYTFGSGTRLTVV.

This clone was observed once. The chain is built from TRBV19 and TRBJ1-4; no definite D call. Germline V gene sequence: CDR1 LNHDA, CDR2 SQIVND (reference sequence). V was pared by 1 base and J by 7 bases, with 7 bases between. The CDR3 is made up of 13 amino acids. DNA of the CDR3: TGTGCCAGTAGTATAGGGCGGGGTGAAAAACTGTTTTTT. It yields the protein CASSIGRGEKLFF.

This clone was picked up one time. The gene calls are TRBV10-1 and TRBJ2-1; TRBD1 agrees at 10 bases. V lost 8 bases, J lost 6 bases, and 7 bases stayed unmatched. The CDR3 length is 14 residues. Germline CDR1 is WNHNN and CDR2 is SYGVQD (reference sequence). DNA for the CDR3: TGCGCCAGCTCCTCGGGACAGGGGCTCAATGAGCAGTTCTTC. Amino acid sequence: CASSSGQGLNEQFF.

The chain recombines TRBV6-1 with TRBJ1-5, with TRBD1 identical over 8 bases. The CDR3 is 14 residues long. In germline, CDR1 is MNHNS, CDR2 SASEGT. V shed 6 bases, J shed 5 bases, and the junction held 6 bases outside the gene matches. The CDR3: CASRDRDKYQPQHF. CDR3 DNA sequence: TGTGCCAGCAGGGACAGGGACAAGTATCAGCCCCAGCATTTT.

DNA for the CDR3: TGTGCCAGCAGTCTTTCGACAGACCGAAACACCATATATTTT. Amino acids: CASSLSTDRNTIYF. The chain couples TRBV6-5 to TRBJ1-3; tentative D call: TRBD1 (5 bases). The CDR3 extends over 14 amino acids. The V and J ends lost 5 bases and 5 bases respectively, with 13 bases between them. Germline assignment: CDR1 MNHEY and CDR2 SVGAGI.

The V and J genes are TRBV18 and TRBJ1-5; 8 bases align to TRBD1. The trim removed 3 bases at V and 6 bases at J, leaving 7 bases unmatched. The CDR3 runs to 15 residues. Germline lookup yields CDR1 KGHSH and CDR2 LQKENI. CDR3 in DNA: TGTGCCAGCTCACCGGACAGGGAGGCGGGTCAGCCCCAGCATTTT. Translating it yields CASSPDREAGQPQHF.

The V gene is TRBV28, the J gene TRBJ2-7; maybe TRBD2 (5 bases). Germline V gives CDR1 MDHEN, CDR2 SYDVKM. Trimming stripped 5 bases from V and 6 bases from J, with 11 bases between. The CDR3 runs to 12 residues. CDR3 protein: CASSPTGGEQYF. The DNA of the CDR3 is TGTGCCAGCAGTCCGACCGGAGGCGAGCAGTACTTC.

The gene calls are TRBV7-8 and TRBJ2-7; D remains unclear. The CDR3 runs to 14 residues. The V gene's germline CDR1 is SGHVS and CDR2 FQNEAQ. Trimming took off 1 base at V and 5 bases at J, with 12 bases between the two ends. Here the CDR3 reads CASSLDLVRDEQYF. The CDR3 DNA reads TGTGCCAGCAGCTTAGACTTGGTTCGCGACGAGCAGTACTTC.

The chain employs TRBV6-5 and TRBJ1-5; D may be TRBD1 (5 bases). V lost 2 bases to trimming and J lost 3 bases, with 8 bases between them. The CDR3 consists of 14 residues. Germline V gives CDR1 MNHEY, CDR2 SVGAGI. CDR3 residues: CASSYRGSNQPQHF. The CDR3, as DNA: TGTGCCAGCAGTTACCGGGGGTCCAATCAGCCCCAGCATTTT.